What follows is one TCR beta chain and its context. Trimming cost V 1 base and J 0 bases, with 7 bases left between them. The CDR3 runs to 15 residues. The V gene's germline CDR1 is KGHSH and CDR2 LQKENI. This specimen belongs to a study of blood T cell repertoires in COVID-19. At the level of the study: The United States, Italy and Spain supplied acute and convalescent COVID-19 samples. PBMCs, B-cell-depleted T cells, or T cells were the source of the cDNA or gDNA that made up the material.

Here immunoSEQ multiplex PCR was the method, and the copy in TCRdb shows in-frame clones only, minus some. Of 200,000 to 300,000 clones in the sample, approximately 86% were seen once. The TCR comes from a man between 35 and 55 years old who had recovered from COVID-19. The material sequenced was peripheral blood. The chain has TRBV18 and TRBJ1-3; D gene unclear. CDR3 coding DNA: TGTGCCAGCTCACCACTCGGGGACTCTGGAAACACCATATATTTT. Translation gives CASSPLGDSGNTIYF. The full variable domain, completed using reference TRBV18 and TRBJ1-3, is NAGVMQNPRHLVRRRGQEARLRCSPMKGHSHVYWYRQLPEEGLKFMVYLQKENIIDESGMPKERFSAEFPKEGPSILRIQQVVRGDSAAYFCASSPLGDSGNTIYFGEGSWLTVV.